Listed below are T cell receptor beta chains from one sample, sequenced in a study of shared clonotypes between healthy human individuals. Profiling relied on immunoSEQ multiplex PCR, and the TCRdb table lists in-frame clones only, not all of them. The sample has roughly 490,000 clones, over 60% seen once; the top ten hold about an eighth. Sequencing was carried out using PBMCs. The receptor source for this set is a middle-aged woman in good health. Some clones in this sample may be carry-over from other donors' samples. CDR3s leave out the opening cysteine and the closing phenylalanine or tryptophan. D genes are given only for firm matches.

AITASGTFADTQY | 13 | TRBJ2-3 | TRBV10-3 | TRBD2
ASSLVTGPNTEAF | 13 | TRBJ1-1 | TRBV5-6 | -
ASSARGGNTEAF | 12 | TRBJ1-1 | TRBV5-6 | -
ASSFYTYEQY | 10 | TRBJ2-7 | TRBV28 | -
ASSILLAGGSYNEQF | 15 | TRBJ2-1 | TRBV19 | TRBD2
AISRKQGDEQY | 11 | TRBJ2-7 | TRBV10-3 | -
ASSSPSGTTQETQY | 14 | TRBJ2-5 | TRBV28 | -
ASSTYLDPGYEQY | 13 | TRBJ2-7 | TRBV7-2 | -
ASSLGTMGTEAF | 12 | TRBJ1-1 | TRBV5-1 | -
ASSMGASGYEQY | 12 | TRBJ2-7 | TRBV5-6 | TRBD2
ASSADGPSTEAF | 12 | TRBJ1-1 | TRBV6-4 | -
SVEDHGLGNTEAF | 13 | TRBJ1-1 | TRBV29-1 | -
ASSYRGTDTQY | 11 | TRBJ2-3 | TRBV14 | -
ASSLNKADQPQH | 12 | TRBJ1-5 | TRBV7-9 | -
ASSGLWGAYNEQF | 13 | TRBJ2-1 | TRBV5-6 | -
ASSPPDSYGYT | 11 | TRBJ1-2 | TRBV18 | -
ASSEFGTGTGEKLF | 14 | TRBJ1-4 | TRBV10-2 | TRBD1
ASTEGANEQF | 10 | TRBJ2-1 | TRBV28 | TRBD1
ARRQGPTYEQY | 11 | TRBJ2-7 | TRBV9 | TRBD1
ASSVAYVSGNTIY | 13 | TRBJ1-3 | TRBV28 | -
ASSATGSSGYEQY | 13 | TRBJ2-7 | TRBV18 | -
ASSRLGRWEQY | 11 | TRBJ2-7 | TRBV5-1 | -
ASSPNRGSSYEQY | 13 | TRBJ2-7 | TRBV7-7 | -
ASSVDESYEQY | 11 | TRBJ2-7 | TRBV9 | -
ASSPERTGLGYGYT | 14 | TRBJ1-2 | TRBV18 | TRBD1
ASSLRGQANSYEQY | 14 | TRBJ2-7 | TRBV27 | TRBD1
ASSTSGLRSGNTIY | 14 | TRBJ1-3 | TRBV19 | -
ASRPTGGTDTQY | 12 | TRBJ2-3 | TRBV28 | TRBD1
ASSRGAGNTIY | 11 | TRBJ1-3 | TRBV28 | -
ASSQDRDYHEQY | 12 | TRBJ2-7 | TRBV7-2 | TRBD2
ASSLKGLAGGNTGELF | 16 | TRBJ2-2 | TRBV7-2 | TRBD2
APPQFRSSSYNEQF | 14 | TRBJ2-1 | TRBV15 | -
ASSSTGRDYGYT | 12 | TRBJ1-2 | TRBV28 | TRBD1
ASSPGASGNTGELF | 14 | TRBJ2-2 | TRBV7-9 | -
ASSSTDEQF | 9 | TRBJ2-1 | TRBV7-2 | -
ASSPGRRDYEQY | 12 | TRBJ2-7 | TRBV4-3 | -
ASSSTGSSEKLF | 12 | TRBJ1-4 | TRBV7-9 | TRBD1
ASSLNRETQY | 10 | TRBJ2-5 | TRBV7-2 | -
ASSLGRSDTQY | 11 | TRBJ2-3 | TRBV28 | -
AISSLAVDTDTQY | 13 | TRBJ2-3 | TRBV10-3 | TRBD2
ASSLEPRDIYSNQPQH | 16 | TRBJ1-5 | TRBV5-1 | -
SAGEGYNEQF | 10 | TRBJ2-1 | TRBV29-1 | -
ASTDVGNSPLH | 11 | TRBJ1-6 | TRBV19 | -
ASSPAGGRPNEKLF | 14 | TRBJ1-4 | TRBV7-6 | -
ASSLPDRFTDTQY | 13 | TRBJ2-3 | TRBV28 | -
ASSFPASDEQF | 11 | TRBJ2-1 | TRBV5-1 | -
SASGYEQY | 8 | TRBJ2-7 | TRBV20-1 | -
ASSLFGGLAGGELF | 14 | TRBJ2-2 | TRBV7-2 | TRBD2
SVLTQGAGGYT | 11 | TRBJ1-2 | TRBV29-1 | TRBD1
AWSFNRGDQPQH | 12 | TRBJ1-5 | TRBV30 | TRBD1
ASSRDRATGELF | 12 | TRBJ2-2 | TRBV5-4 | TRBD1